This TCR beta chain was recovered during a study of cytomegalovirus exposure and HLA in healthy donors. Findings of the study overall: The listing of 160 or so TCR beta chains classed them as cytomegalovirus-associated.

This table comes from immunoSEQ multiplex PCR, and its TCRdb copy is limited to in-frame clones, with some not included. The table has 95,000 to 120,000 clones, around 85% seen once. With regard to this clone: Its target is unknown.

The material sequenced was PBMCs. This TCR was sampled from a woman under 30 in good health and CMV-seronegative.

As DNA, the CDR3 is TGTGCCAGCAGTTCCGGACTTTTCTCGGATACGCAGTATTTT. Translation: CASSSGLFSDTQYF. V usage is TRBV27 and J usage is TRBJ2-3; possible D gene TRBD2, 5 bases. Per the germline V gene, CDR1 is MNHEY and CDR2 is SMNVEV (reference sequence). The CDR3 totals 14 residues. Trimming left V 4 bases short and J 6 bases short, with 14 bases between.